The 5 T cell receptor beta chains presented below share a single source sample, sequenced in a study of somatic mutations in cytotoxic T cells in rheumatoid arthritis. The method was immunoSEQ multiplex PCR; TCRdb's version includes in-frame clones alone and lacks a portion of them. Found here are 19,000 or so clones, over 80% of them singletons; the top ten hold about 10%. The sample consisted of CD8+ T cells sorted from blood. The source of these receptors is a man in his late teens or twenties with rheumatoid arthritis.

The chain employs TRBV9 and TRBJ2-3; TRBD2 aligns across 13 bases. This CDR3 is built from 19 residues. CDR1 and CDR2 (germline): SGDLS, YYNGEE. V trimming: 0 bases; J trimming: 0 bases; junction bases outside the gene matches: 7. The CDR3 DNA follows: TGTGCCAGCAGCGTAGACACTAGCGGGGGGGCATGGAGCACAGATACGCAGTATTTT. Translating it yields CASSVDTSGGAWSTDTQYF.

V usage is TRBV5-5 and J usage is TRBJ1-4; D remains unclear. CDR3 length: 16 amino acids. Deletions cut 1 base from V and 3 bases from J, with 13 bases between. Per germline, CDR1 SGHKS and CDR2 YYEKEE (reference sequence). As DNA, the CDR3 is TGTGCCAGCAGCTTGTACGGGGTTGTATCTAATGAAAAACTGTTTTTT. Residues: CASSLYGVVSNEKLFF.

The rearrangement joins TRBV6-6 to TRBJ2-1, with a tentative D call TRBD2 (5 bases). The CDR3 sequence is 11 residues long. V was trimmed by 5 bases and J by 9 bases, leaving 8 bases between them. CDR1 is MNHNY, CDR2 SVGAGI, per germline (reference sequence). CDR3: CASSAGGEQFF. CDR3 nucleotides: TGTGCCAGCAGTGCAGGAGGTGAGCAGTTCTTC.

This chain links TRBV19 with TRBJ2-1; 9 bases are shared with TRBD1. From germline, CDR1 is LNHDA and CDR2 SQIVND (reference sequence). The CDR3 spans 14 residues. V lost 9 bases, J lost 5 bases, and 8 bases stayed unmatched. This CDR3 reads CASARQGVHNEQFF. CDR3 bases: TGTGCCAGCGCCCGACAGGGGGTCCACAATGAGCAGTTCTTC. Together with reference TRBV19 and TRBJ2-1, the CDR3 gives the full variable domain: DGGITQSPKYLFRKEGQNVTLSCEQNLNHDAMYWYRQDPGQGLRLIYYSQIVNDFQKGDIAEGYSVSREKKESFPLTVTSAQKNPTAFYLCASARQGVHNEQFFGPGTRLTVL.

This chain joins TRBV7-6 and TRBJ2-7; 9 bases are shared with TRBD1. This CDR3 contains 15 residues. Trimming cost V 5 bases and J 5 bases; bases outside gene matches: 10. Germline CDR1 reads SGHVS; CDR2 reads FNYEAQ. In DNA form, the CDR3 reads TGTGCCAGCAGCCTCCTGGGACAGGGTTTCAACGAGCAGTACTTC. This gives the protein CASSLLGQGFNEQYF.